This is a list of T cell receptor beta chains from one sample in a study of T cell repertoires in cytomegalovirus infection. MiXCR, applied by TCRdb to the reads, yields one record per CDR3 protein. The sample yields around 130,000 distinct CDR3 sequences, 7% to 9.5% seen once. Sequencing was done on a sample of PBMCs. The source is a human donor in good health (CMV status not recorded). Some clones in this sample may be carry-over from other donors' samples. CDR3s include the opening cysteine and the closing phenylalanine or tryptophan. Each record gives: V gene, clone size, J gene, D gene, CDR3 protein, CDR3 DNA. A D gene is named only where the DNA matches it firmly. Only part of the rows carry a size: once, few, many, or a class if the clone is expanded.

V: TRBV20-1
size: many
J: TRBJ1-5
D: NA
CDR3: CSALTGGSNQPQHF
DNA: TGCAGTGCCCTGACTGGAGGAAGCAATCAGCCCCAGCATTTT

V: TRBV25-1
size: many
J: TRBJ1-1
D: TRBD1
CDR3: CASSDRGGAFF
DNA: TGTGCCAGCAGTGACAGGGGGGGAGCTTTCTTT

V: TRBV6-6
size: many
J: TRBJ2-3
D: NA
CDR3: CASNFRTDTQYF
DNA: TGTGCCAGCAATTTCAGGACAGATACGCAGTATTTT

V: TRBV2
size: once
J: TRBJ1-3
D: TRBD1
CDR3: CASSSGGSGNTIYF
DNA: TGTGCCAGCAGTTCAGGGGGCTCTGGAAACACCATATATTTT

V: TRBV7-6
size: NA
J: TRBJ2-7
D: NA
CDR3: CASSPLTGQGSYEQYF
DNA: TGTGCCAGCAGCCCTCTTACGGGCCAGGGTTCCTACGAGCAGTACTTC

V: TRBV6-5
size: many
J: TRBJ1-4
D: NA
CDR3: CASSSPRQGNEKLFF
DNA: TGTGCCAGCAGCTCCCCCCGGCAGGGAAATGAAAAACTGTTTTTT

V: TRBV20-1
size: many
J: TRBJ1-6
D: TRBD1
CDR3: CSAREIKATGGAYNSPLHF
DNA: TGCAGTGCTAGAGAGATAAAGGCGACAGGGGGCGCGTATAATTCACCCCTCCACTTT

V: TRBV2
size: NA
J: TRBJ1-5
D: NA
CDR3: CASSGGDKNQPQHF
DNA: TGTGCCAGCAGTGGTGGGGACAAGAATCAGCCCCAGCATTTT

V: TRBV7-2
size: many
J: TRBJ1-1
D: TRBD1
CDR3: CASSSAGGAEAFF
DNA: TGTGCCAGCAGCTCAGCAGGGGGTGCTGAAGCTTTCTTT

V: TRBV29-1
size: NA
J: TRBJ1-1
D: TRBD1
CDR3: CSVHRGLGEAFF
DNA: TGCAGCGTTCACAGGGGTCTGGGTGAAGCTTTCTTT

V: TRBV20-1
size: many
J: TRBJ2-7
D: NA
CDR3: CSATPRGPTYEQYF
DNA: TGCAGTGCCACCCCCCGGGGACCCACCTACGAGCAGTACTTC

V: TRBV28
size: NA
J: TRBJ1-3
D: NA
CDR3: CASSLSDTTLRSGNTIYF
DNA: TGTGCCAGCAGTTTATCCGACACCACTTTGCGCTCTGGAAACACCATATATTTT

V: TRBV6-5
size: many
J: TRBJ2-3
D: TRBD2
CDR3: CASAVASGGRGDTQYF
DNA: TGTGCCAGCGCCGTAGCTAGCGGGGGCCGCGGAGATACGCAGTATTTT

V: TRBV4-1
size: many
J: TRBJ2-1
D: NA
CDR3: CASSQGSREQFF
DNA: TGCGCCAGCAGCCAAGGTAGTCGCGAGCAGTTCTTC

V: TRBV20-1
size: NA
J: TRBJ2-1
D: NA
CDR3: CSANVLDEQFF
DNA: TGCAGTGCTAATGTATTGGATGAGCAGTTCTTC

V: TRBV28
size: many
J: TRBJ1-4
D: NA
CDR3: CASSPPGGGPNEKLFF
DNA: TGTGCCAGCAGTCCCCCCGGGGGGGGGCCTAATGAAAAACTGTTTTTT

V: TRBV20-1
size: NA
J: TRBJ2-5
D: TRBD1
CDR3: CSARNPWTGGETQYF
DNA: TGCAGTGCTCGCAACCCTTGGACAGGGGGAGAGACCCAGTACTTC

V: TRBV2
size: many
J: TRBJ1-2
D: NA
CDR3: CASSEETPRRSYGYTF
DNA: TGTGCCAGCAGTGAAGAGACCCCTAGGCGCTCCTATGGCTACACCTTC

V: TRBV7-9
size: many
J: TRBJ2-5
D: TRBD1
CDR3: CASSDRDSQETQYF
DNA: TGTGCCAGCAGCGACCGGGACAGCCAAGAGACCCAGTACTTC

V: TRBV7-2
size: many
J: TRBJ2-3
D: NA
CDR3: CASSQGPTDTQYF
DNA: TGTGCCAGCAGCCAGGGGCCCACAGATACGCAGTATTTT

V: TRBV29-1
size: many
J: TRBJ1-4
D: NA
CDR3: CSVETDATNEKLFF
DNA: TGCAGCGTTGAAACAGATGCAACTAATGAAAAACTGTTTTTT

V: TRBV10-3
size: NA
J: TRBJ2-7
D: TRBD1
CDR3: CAIRQGSEQYF
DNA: TGTGCCATCAGACAGGGGTCCGAGCAGTACTTC

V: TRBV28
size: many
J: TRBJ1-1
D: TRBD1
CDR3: CASSLRTDRGLSTEAFF
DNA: TGTGCCAGCAGTTTACGTACAGACAGGGGGCTGAGCACTGAAGCTTTCTTT

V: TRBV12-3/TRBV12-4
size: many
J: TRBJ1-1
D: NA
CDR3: CASSHPTGTYTEAFF
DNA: TGTGCCAGCAGCCATCCAACAGGGACGTACACTGAAGCTTTCTTT

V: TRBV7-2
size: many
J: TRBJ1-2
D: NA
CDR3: CASSTTGIYGYTF
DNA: TGTGCCAGCAGCACTACAGGGATCTATGGCTACACCTTC

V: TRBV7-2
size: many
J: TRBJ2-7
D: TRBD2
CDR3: CASSLRLAGGPPYEQYF
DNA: TGTGCCAGCAGCTTACGGCTAGCGGGGGGGCCCCCCTACGAGCAGTACTTC

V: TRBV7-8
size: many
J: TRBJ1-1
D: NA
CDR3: CASSPKENTEAFF
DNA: TGTGCCAGCAGCCCAAAAGAGAACACTGAAGCTTTCTTT